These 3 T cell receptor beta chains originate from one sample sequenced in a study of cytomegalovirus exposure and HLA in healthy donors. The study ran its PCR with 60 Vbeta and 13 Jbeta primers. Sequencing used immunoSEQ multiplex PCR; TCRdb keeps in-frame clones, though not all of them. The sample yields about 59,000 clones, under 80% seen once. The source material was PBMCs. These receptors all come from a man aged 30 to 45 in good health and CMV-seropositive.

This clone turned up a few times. The CDR3 nucleotides are TGTGCCAGCAGTGAACAGGGTGGGCAGTACTTC. It specifies CASSEQGGQYF. This chain connects TRBV6-1 to TRBJ2-7; tentative D call: TRBD1 (5 bases). This CDR3 spans 11 amino acids. CDR1 and CDR2 from the germline V gene are MNHNS and SASEGT. The germline V and J ends were trimmed by 2 bases and 9 bases, with 8 bases remaining between them.

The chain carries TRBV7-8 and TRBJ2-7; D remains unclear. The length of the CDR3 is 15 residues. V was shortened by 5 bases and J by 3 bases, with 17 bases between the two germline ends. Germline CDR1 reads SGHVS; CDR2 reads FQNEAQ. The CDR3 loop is CASSPGSPTYYEQYF. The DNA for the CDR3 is TGTGCCAGCAGCCCCGGGTCTCCGACCTACTACGAGCAGTACTTC.

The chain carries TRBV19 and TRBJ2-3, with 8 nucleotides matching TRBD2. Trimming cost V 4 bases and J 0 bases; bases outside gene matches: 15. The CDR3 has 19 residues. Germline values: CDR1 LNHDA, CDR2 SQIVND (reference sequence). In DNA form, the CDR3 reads TGTGCCAGTAGTAGGACGCTGCTACTTAGCGGGACTAGCACAGATACGCAGTATTTT. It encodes CASSRTLLLSGTSTDTQYF.